This T cell receptor beta chain is from a study of beta chain features in type 1 diabetes. Whole-study findings and limits: Researchers report that Type 1 diabetes patients had moderately but significantly shorter TCRB CDR3s across all four CD4+ subsets. Patients' naive, central memory and Treg TCRB repertoires seemed closer to one another than those of healthy donors.

The CDR3 totals 15 residues. Between the trimmed V and J ends, which lost 3 bases and 0 bases, there was a span of 6 bases. Germline loops: CDR1 MNHEY, CDR2 SMNVEV (reference sequence). Reverse transcription of all isolated RNA meant that expressed TCRB transcripts were sequenced. Sequencing used immunoSEQ multiplex PCR; TCRdb keeps in-frame clones, though not all of them. The sample has about 700,000 clones, under 15% seen once. With regard to this clone: What it recognizes is unknown.

The chain joins TRBV27 to TRBJ2-6; TRBD1 is a possible D gene (6 bases). Sequenced: naive CD4+ T cells from blood. The origin of this receptor is a man in his late teens or twenties with type 1 diabetes. The CDR3 reads CASSFRGSGANVLTF. In nucleotides, the CDR3 is TGTGCCAGCAGTTTCAGGGGCTCTGGGGCCAACGTCCTGACTTTC.